This record concerns one T cell receptor beta chain sequence. This clone was counted between two and nine times. Which antigen it targets is not known. The sample holds no much larger clone one base away, and base qualities are not on file. The cohort was made up of 650 to 700 healthy bone marrow donors. At the time of sampling, every cohort member was nominally healthy, though immune exposures that went unrecorded were likely present. The donor was CMV seronegative and was included in the group of 352 seronegative cohort members. A peripheral blood sample was provided by each donor, and peripheral blood mononuclear cells were used for TCR beta sequencing. Genomic DNA extraction from the blood cell samples was performed with the Qiagen DNeasy Blood Extraction Kit. The data originate from a study of cytomegalovirus exposure and HLA in healthy donors (dated 2017 in TCRdb). Turning to the overall study: In an earlier analysis of 450 to 750 of the donors, 250 to 350 Gb of sequence data and 90 million to 120 million unique TCR beta sequences from approximately 180 million T cells were reported. The number of typed donors differed by locus: about 629-640 for A, B, C, DRB1 and DQB1; some 540 for DQA1; approximately 600 for DPA1; and some 470 for DPB1. The later analysis used no new phenotypic data to find candidate immune exposures, relying instead on TCR beta sequences and their occurrence across donors. An earlier analysis of 587 of the donors used high-throughput TCR beta sequencing to judge whether each TCR beta V gene segment behaved as functional or pseudogenic. About five DR-DQ haplotypes were handled as single units for association and clustering, since linkage in the cohort was strong. Of the roughly 400 genotyped donors, approximately 80% fell in the genetic ancestry cluster associated with self-reported Caucasian donors. On average, around 240,000 unique TCR beta nucleotide sequences were sequenced per donor among 398 genotyped donors of the cohort, with about 19% of those sequences being non-productive. Every repertoire in the discovery cohort had been generated on one and the same sequencing platform. HLA typing included class I and class II loci at four-digit resolution. Genome-wide SNP genotypes for about three fifths of the roughly 700 donors were used in a later genetic analysis, which treated that subset as a discovery cohort. An early release covering around 630 HLA-typed donors comprised approximately 300 gigabases of sequencing data and 65 million to 100 million unique TCR sequences. The study profiled the T cell repertoires of hundreds of subjects by immunosequencing and related them to cytomegalovirus serostatus. To predict cytomegalovirus infection status, the study combined high-throughput TCR immunosequencing, statistical association of individual TCRs with disease status, and machine learning. To study patterns of TCR occurrence, a later analysis re-analyzed previously published TCR beta repertoires from just over 650 donors and added high-resolution HLA genotyping. The study was designed to test whether signatures of past pathogen exposure could be identified by cataloging public T cell receptors. Alongside the repertoire data, information on donor age, sex, ethnicity and CMV serostatus was compiled. Besides the first cohort of roughly 700 subjects, a separate validation cohort made up of 120 different subjects was used.

Library method: the immunoSEQ multiplex PCR assay. For the multiplex PCR, a mixture combining 60 forward primers for TCR Vbeta segments and 13 reverse primers for TCR Jbeta segments was used. Amplification of the CDR3 region of rearranged TCR beta genes was performed with a multiplex PCR assay on genomic DNA. On the Illumina HiSeq System, the amplified TCR beta libraries were sequenced as 87-base-pair reads. Regarding the original processing steps: A later analysis counted tens of millions of unique TCR beta chains across the 500 to 850 repertoires, and 9 million to 14 million of these chains were shared by at least two donors. Raw reads were error-corrected and collapsed into unique sequences with a nearest-neighbor algorithm that merged closely related sequences to remove PCR and sequencing errors. Alignment of CDR3 sequences to IMGT reference sequences was used to assign V, D and J gene segments. Each retained sequence needed at least a six-nucleotide match to both a V gene segment and a J gene segment. Rearrangements were called productive when the CDR3 lacked stop codons and stayed in frame with V and J; all others were non-productive. CDR3 was defined by IMGT convention, running from the second conserved V-encoded cysteine to the conserved J-encoded phenylalanine. The earlier analysis of roughly 590 of the donors excluded sequences that lacked an unambiguous match to a single V gene segment. In an earlier analysis of 450 to 700 of the donors, V segments were called functional above 56.7% productive rearrangements and were called segregating when the between-donor standard deviation exceeded 5%. A statistical classification framework was built to diagnose cytomegalovirus status from the catalog of TCR beta chain sequences. In a later analysis, TCR nucleotide sequences were compared against IMGT/GENE-DB human TR gene sequences so that V and J genes could be assigned. In a later analysis, CDR3 sequences and most-parsimonious VDJ recombination scenarios were assigned using the TCRdist pipeline. A later analysis defined each TCR beta chain by its CDR3 amino acid sequence plus V-gene family, and excluded reads lacking a unique V-gene family. A later analysis removed 592 highly shared, low-generation-probability nucleotide sequences to deal with suspected cross-contamination and a sequencing artifact. In a later analysis, a clonal expansion index was calculated for each public chain from normalized within-repertoire ranks of inferred template counts. Generation probabilities in a later analysis came from a VDJ recombination model fitted to out-of-frame rearrangements, and those results were checked against IGoR. A later analysis scored TCR-TCR, TCR-HLA and TCR-CMV co-occurrence with hypergeometric tests, applying a repertoire-size bias correction to TCR pairs. To estimate false discovery rates, a later analysis permuted the HLA or CMV assignments 20 times. In a later analysis, co-occurring TCRs were grouped using DBSCAN, with TCRdist sequence similarity added in when clustering inside HLA-allele-positive subsets. Repertoires with fewer than 30,000 or more than 120,000 public chains were left out of co-occurrence clustering, as were about 5 repertoires with anomalous nucleotide sharing. TCRdb limited this immuneACCESS table to in-frame rearrangements with V and J called. A share of clones is missing; checked studies link under half to unresolved V genes, and the rest is unexplained. That table supplies the V and J calls and clone size; D and trimming were determined from the DNA. The sample yields 150,000 to 200,000 clones; over 60% were counted once. Less than 1.1% of the sample is held by the ten biggest clonotypes.

General conclusions and limits of the study: The study listed 150 to 200 TCR beta chains as associated with cytomegalovirus. Strong co-occurrence of HLA alleles, especially DR and DQ, made assigning TCR associations to individual alleles difficult. The cohort was sequenced for TCR beta chains only, and without alpha or paired-chain data the features that could be detected were limited. A later analysis associated 16,951 TCR beta sequences with specific HLA alleles at a false discovery rate of 0.05. About 15 rarely observed V segments, including chromosome 9 orphons, were excluded from the earlier analysis of almost 600 of the donors because counts were too low. Most TCR sequences were observed very rarely across donors, whereas some public TCRs were present in many individuals. In a later analysis, several top co-occurrence clusters were reported to appear linked to parvovirus B19, influenza, CMV and Epstein-Barr virus. A cluster of highly shared sequence variants was judged likely to represent a technical artifact of the sequencing pipeline. Sequencing depth was assumed to be roughly uniform across donors in the presence/absence analyses, though that assumption may not hold. In a later analysis, most CMV-associated TCR beta chains were found to appear HLA-restricted, with HLA associations seemingly driven largely by CMV exposure. V-gene and J-gene trimming of TCR beta chains was associated with a missense DCLRE1C variant in a later genetic analysis, and the association was replicated in an independent cohort. Because HLA typing was missing for some donors at each locus, association tests included only the typed subset. In a later analysis, HLA-associated TCR beta chains showed more clonal expansion and lower generation probabilities than non-associated chains that were equally common. The classifier was reported to diagnose cytomegalovirus status with high specificity and sensitivity in both the original and validation cohorts. Some IMGT-functional V segments, including TRBV6-2 and TRBV6-3, could not be told apart with the 87-base-pair reads, so those segments were excluded. A few of the identified cytomegalovirus-associated TCR beta chains were confirmed in vitro to be specific for cytomegalovirus antigens. For the cohort, immune exposure information was limited to CMV serostatus. A further reported finding was that TCR beta sequences accurately predicted the HLA-A and HLA-B alleles for most subjects in the first cohort. A later analysis found that TCR association rates varied across HLA loci, with DRB1 alleles showing the most associated TCRs and HLA-C alleles the fewest. In a later genetic analysis, fewer N-insertions in productive TCRs were reported among donors in an Asian-associated ancestry cluster than the roughly 700-donor mean. The authors suggested that the approach could potentially be generalized to other disease states and immunological phenotypes. Broadly in line with IMGT annotations, most TCR beta V segments showed up in productive rearrangements about 87% or about 30% of the time in an earlier analysis of a few hundred of the donors. Linkage disequilibrium might explain the correlated functional status among segregating V segments, but an unknown experimental factor could not be ruled out.

The CDR3 sequence holds 14 residues, the cysteine and phenylalanine included. CDR3 DNA only is kept here, 42 bases in frame from base 1. The junction shows trimming of 3 bases on V and 6 bases on J, plus 12 bases between the germline ends. Via the germline V gene (reference sequence), CDR1 is LNHDA and CDR2 SQIVND. This TCR derives from a woman between 40 and 50 years old in good health and CMV-seronegative. The V and J segments used are TRBV19 and TRBJ1-5; perhaps TRBD1 is the D gene, with 6 bases matching. The specimen sequenced was PBMCs. The CDR3 protein sequence reads: CASSITGMGQPQHF. Read as DNA, the sequence is TGTGCCAGTAGTATCACAGGGATGGGTCAGCCCCAGCATTTT.